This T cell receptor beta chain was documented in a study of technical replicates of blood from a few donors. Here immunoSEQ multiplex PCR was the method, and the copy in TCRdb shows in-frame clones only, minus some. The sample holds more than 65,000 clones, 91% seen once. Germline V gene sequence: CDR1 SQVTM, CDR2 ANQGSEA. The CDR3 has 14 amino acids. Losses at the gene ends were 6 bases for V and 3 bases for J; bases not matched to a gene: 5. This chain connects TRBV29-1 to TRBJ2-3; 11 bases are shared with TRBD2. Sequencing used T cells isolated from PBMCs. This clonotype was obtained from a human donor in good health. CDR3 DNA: TGCAGCGTCTTAGCGGGAGGGGGGACAGATACGCAGTATTTT. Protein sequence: CSVLAGGGTDTQYF.